Listed below are T cell receptor beta chains from one sample, sequenced in a study of T-cell reconstitution after alpha-beta-depleted transplantation in children. Via MiXCR, TCRdb re-called the PCR reads, giving one row per CDR3 protein. This sample yields 100,000 or so distinct CDR3 sequences, of which about a quarter are seen a single time; about 22% belongs to the top ten. The sequences come from PBMCs, collected before TCRalphabeta/CD19-depleted stem cell transplant. These receptors were taken from a boy aged 2 to 9 with acute lymphoblastic leukemia, due to receive a stem cell transplant. CDR3s include the opening cysteine and the closing phenylalanine or tryptophan.

v_call,j_call,cdr3_aa
TRBV28,TRBJ2-1,CASSSSQVRRSSYNEQFF
TRBV20-1,TRBJ2-7,CSAIGTRETYEQYF
TRBV28,TRBJ2-7,CASSSSGGHSYEQYF
TRBV7-8,TRBJ2-1,CASSLDLGLAGNEQFF
TRBV7-9,TRBJ2-3,CASSPGQAVVAQYF
TRBV20-1,TRBJ1-1,CSANIYLNTEAFF
TRBV7-2,TRBJ2-1,CASSLVESYNEQFF
TRBV29-1,TRBJ2-7,CSVAGTHNSYEQYF
TRBV19,TRBJ1-2,CASQPRGSYYGYTF
TRBV6-6,TRBJ1-1,CASSSGGTFEAFF
TRBV27,TRBJ2-2,CASRLAEGSRGELFF
TRBV7-9,TRBJ2-3,CASAREFSTDTQYF
TRBV6-1,TRBJ2-3,CASRPLAWDTQYF
TRBV28,TRBJ2-2,CASSPSGRGNTGELFF
TRBV12-3/TRBV12-4,TRBJ1-1,CASSSPSTEAFF
TRBV4-1,TRBJ1-3,CASSQVGGSRNTIYF
TRBV24-1,TRBJ2-3,CATTASPADTQYF
TRBV5-1,TRBJ1-2,CASSLVQTGGYTF
TRBV4-3,TRBJ2-3,CASSQGLAGADTQYF
TRBV5-5,TRBJ1-2,CASSTRTGNYGYTF
TRBV3-1,TRBJ2-7,CASSWTGEQYF
TRBV15,TRBJ2-3,CATSSRYTDTQYF
TRBV7-8,TRBJ1-6,CASSTQGAASSYNSPLHF
TRBV7-8,TRBJ2-7,CASSSRDRSYEQYF
TRBV10-3,TRBJ2-1,CATLRLGGDSSYNEQFF
TRBV3-1,TRBJ1-6,CASSLGPGYSPLHF
TRBV5-1,TRBJ2-3,CASRPGGVEGADTQYF
TRBV11-2,TRBJ1-6,CASSLSGNSPLHF
TRBV15,TRBJ2-3,CATSKLGDTQYF
TRBV4-1,TRBJ2-3,CASSQDVTVSTDTQYF
TRBV5-1,TRBJ2-1,CASSLVYRDNEQFF
TRBV12-3/TRBV12-4,TRBJ2-1,CASSLARYNEQFF
TRBV27,TRBJ2-1,CASSLGTANNEQFF
TRBV7-2,TRBJ2-7,CASSPKGGRMTYEQYF
TRBV12-3/TRBV12-4,TRBJ2-1,CASKFGGSSYNEQFF
TRBV18,TRBJ2-5,CASSLRQGPIQETQYF
TRBV7-2,TRBJ2-5,CASSGRTGEETQYF
TRBV9,TRBJ2-1,CASSVDPSLGSGGYNEQFF
TRBV6-2/TRBV6-3,TRBJ1-1,CASTKQGGVTEAFF
TRBV6-2/TRBV6-3,TRBJ2-1,CASSDGAGASSNEQFF
TRBV12-5,TRBJ2-5,CASAPEWGTGKETQYF
TRBV5-1,TRBJ2-2,CASSLELAGNTGELFF
TRBV20-1,TRBJ2-3,CSAPLLAGGPKGLWTDTQYF
TRBV20-1,TRBJ2-5,CSAETGLSEETQYF
TRBV15,TRBJ1-5,CATSIPRDRDQPQHF
TRBV5-1,TRBJ2-7,CASTLVGFERRALNEQYF